Listed below are T cell receptor beta chains from one sample, sequenced in a study of esophageal squamous cell carcinoma under preoperative chemotherapy. TCRdb analysed the PCR reads with MiXCR anew, one entry per CDR3 protein. The sample lists roughly 10,000 distinct CDR3 sequences, around 63% occurring once. Sample collection occurred from a patient given preoperative chemotherapy. These receptors originate from a human donor with esophageal squamous cell carcinoma. The donor label of this sample is uncertain. CDR3s include the opening cysteine and the closing phenylalanine or tryptophan. A D gene is named only where the DNA matches it firmly. Rows give clone size only sometimes, using once, few, many, or a class for an expanded clone.

abundance,v_gene,d_gene,j_gene,CDR3nt,CDR3aa
few,TRBV6-1,TRBD1,TRBJ1-1,TGTGCCAGCAGTGGGGACAGGTTCACTGAAGCTTTCTTT,CASSGDRFTEAFF
-,TRBV6-1,-,TRBJ2-5,TGTGCCAGCAGTCTGGATGGAGGGGCCCTCTCCCAAGAGACCCAGTACTTC,CASSLDGGALSQETQYF
once,TRBV7-2,TRBD2,TRBJ2-1,TGTGCCAGCAGCTTAGCTAGCGGGAGAATTAGTGAGCAGTTCTTC,CASSLASGRISEQFF
-,TRBV7-2,-,TRBJ2-3,TGTGCCAGCAGCTTGGGGTTTGCCACAAGTGAGCAGTATTTT,CASSLGFATSEQYF
-,TRBV6-1,-,TRBJ1-2,TGTGCCAGCACTGGTTTAGGGGTTCGGGGCTATGGCTACACCTTC,CASTGLGVRGYGYTF
medium-sized,TRBV6-5,TRBD2,TRBJ2-1,TGTGCCAGCAGTTACTTCTCGGGAGGGCCCTCGAATGAGCAGTTCTTC,CASSYFSGGPSNEQFF
-,TRBV6-1,-,TRBJ2-7,TGTGCCAGCAGTGAATTGGGGCGGAGAGACAAAGATACGCAGTACTTC,CASSELGRRDKDTQYF
-,TRBV6-1,-,TRBJ2-2,TGTCTGGGCAGCCTGGGAGTGAACACAGATGAGCTGTATTTT,CLGSLGVNTDELYF
-,TRBV10-3,-,TRBJ2-3,TGTGCCGGGGGGGGAGGGGGACGAAGCCCAGATACGCAGTATTTT,CAGGGGGRSPDTQYF
-,TRBV27,-,TRBJ2-1,TGTGCCAGCAGTTTCAGAGCGAACTCCTACAATGAGCAGTTCTTC,CASSFRANSYNEQFF
-,TRBV6-1,TRBD2,TRBJ2-3,TGTGCCAGCAGGGGGACTAAGCGGGGGCCGGGACTAGCGGGAGTGGACACAGGGACGCAGTATTTT,CASRGTKRGPGLAGVDTGTQYF
few,TRBV7-7,TRBD2,TRBJ2-7,TGTGCTAGCAGCCAACCGGGTAGCGGGGTCTACTACGAGCAGTACTTC,CASSQPGSGVYYEQYF
few,TRBV6-1,TRBD2,TRBJ2-3,TGTGCGGGCAGCGGGGGGGGCGACCCCGAGACCCAGTATTTC,CAGSGGGDPETQYF
-,TRBV7-8,-,TRBJ2-1,TGTGCCAGCAGCTTAGAAGGCTCGCCCTACGAGCAGTTCTTC,CASSLEGSPYEQFF
medium-sized,TRBV6-5,TRBD2,TRBJ2-3,TGTGCCAGCACGTCCGATGAGCGGGAGTCAGGCACAGATACGCAGTATTTT,CASTSDERESGTDTQYF
-,TRBV11-3,TRBD2,TRBJ2-1,TGTGCCAGCAGCTTAGAGGTCGGGGGGGACTACGAGCAGTTCTTC,CASSLEVGGDYEQFF
-,TRBV19,-,TRBJ2-1,TGTGCCAGTAGAGACTATGGCAATGAGCAGTTCTTC,CASRDYGNEQFF
-,TRBV12-3/TRBV12-4,-,TRBJ2-7,TGTGCCAGCAGTTTAGAGGGGGGCGGGACCTACTACGAGCAGTACTTC,CASSLEGGGTYYEQYF
-,TRBV4-1,-,TRBJ2-7,TGCGCCAGCAGTTATACAGATTACTCCTACGAGCAGTACTTC,CASSYTDYSYEQYF
once,TRBV7-2,-,TRBJ2-7,TGTGCCAGCAGCTTAGCCAGCCTCTACGAGCAGTACTTC,CASSLASLYEQYF
-,TRBV6-1,-,TRBJ2-7,TGTGCCAGCAGTGAAGTCAACAGGGCCTACGAGCAGTACTTC,CASSEVNRAYEQYF
-,TRBV10-1,-,TRBJ2-2,TGCGCCAGCAGTGAGTCGGGCGGTCCGGGCACCGGGGAGCTGTTTTTT,CASSESGGPGTGELFF
-,TRBV6-1,-,TRBJ2-1,TGTGCCAGCGGGGAGTTTGGGGGACGTGACCCAGAGACCCAGTATTTC,CASGEFGGRDPETQYF
few,TRBV6-1,TRBD2,TRBJ2-1,TGTGCCAGCAGTGCCGCGGGAGTAGAGACCCAGTTCTTC,CASSAAGVETQFF
-,TRBV6-1,-,TRBJ2-1,TGTGCCAGCAGTACACTTGACAGGTCTAGATCCAATGAGCAGTTCTTC,CASSTLDRSRSNEQFF
few,TRBV6-2/TRBV6-3,TRBD2,TRBJ2-1,TGTGCCAGCAGTTACGAGGTACTAGCGGGAGGGGGCAATGAGCAGTTCTTC,CASSYEVLAGGGNEQFF
few,TRBV27,TRBD2,TRBJ2-3,TGTGCCAGCAGTACATCCTGGTCTAGCGGGAGTATGTATACGCAGTATTTT,CASSTSWSSGSMYTQYF
-,TRBV28,TRBD1,TRBJ1-3,TGTGCCAGCAGTCTCGGGACAGCCCGTTCTGGAAACACCATATATTTT,CASSLGTARSGNTIYF
-,TRBV6-1,-,TRBJ2-1,TGTGCCAGCAGGACGGATACCATTAAAGAGACCCAGTTCTTC,CASRTDTIKETQFF
-,TRBV6-1,TRBD2,TRBJ2-4,TGTGCCAGCCGACCCCTGGGGGGGTGTGGCACAGACACGCAGTACTTC,CASRPLGGCGTDTQYF
-,TRBV6-5,-,TRBJ2-1,TGTGCCAGCAGTTACCCGGGCCTCCGTGGGTACAATGAGCAGTTCTTC,CASSYPGLRGYNEQFF
few,TRBV6-5,-,TRBJ2-1,TGTGCCAGCAGTTATGGGCGTTCTCCCTACAATGAGCAGTTCTTC,CASSYGRSPYNEQFF
-,TRBV9,-,TRBJ2-1,TGTGCCAGCAGCGTAGGGACAACCTACAATGAGCAGTTCTTC,CASSVGTTYNEQFF
large,TRBV11-3,TRBD1,TRBJ2-3,TGTGCCAGCAGTCGGACAGGGAATTTCCCAGATACGCAGTATTTT,CASSRTGNFPDTQYF
-,TRBV5-8,-,TRBJ2-7,TGTGCCAGCAGCTTCGGGCTAGCCTACGAGCAGTACTTC,CASSFGLAYEQYF
-,TRBV6-1,-,TRBJ2-2,TGTGCCAGCAGCCAGGGACTCAACACAGAGAAGCTGTTTTTT,CASSQGLNTEKLFF
-,TRBV6-1,TRBD1,TRBJ2-3,TGTGCCAGCAGTCTTGAGGACAGGGTCAGTACAGATACGCAGTATTTT,CASSLEDRVSTDTQYF
medium-sized,TRBV6-1,-,TRBJ2-5,TGTGCCAGCAGTGGTCTTTGGGAAGAGACCCAGTACTTC,CASSGLWEETQYF
-,TRBV11-2,-,TRBJ2-5,TGTGCCAGCAGCCAAGGGGGGACCCCTATGACCCAGTACTTC,CASSQGGTPMTQYF
-,TRBV10-2,TRBD2,TRBJ2-7,TGCGCCAGCAGTGAGGCGTATTCGGGAGGCTTTGACAAAGATACGCAGTACTTC,CASSEAYSGGFDKDTQYF
-,TRBV6-1,-,TRBJ2-3,TGTGCCAGCATCGCCGGTAGGGGAGAGTGCGGCAAAAACACGCAGTATTTT,CASIAGRGECGKNTQYF